This TCR beta chain was profiled in a study of blood T cells in healthy people across ages. The table lists this clonotype with many counts. Looked up from germline, CDR1 is KGHDR and CDR2 is SFDVKD. V dropped 6 bases and J dropped 4; count of bases not matched to a gene: 8. The CDR3 contains 15 residues. Using a J-beta primer mix together with a sample-barcoded 5' primer, a second PCR was run for about 6 to 12 cycles. One entry per CDR3 protein, called by TCRdb with MiXCR from the 5' RACE reads. There are around 670,000 distinct CDR3 sequences in the sample; about 30% occur only once, and about a sixth lies in the top ten.

The chain has TRBV24-1 and TRBJ2-3; the match to TRBD2 covers 8 bases. The sequencing sample was made of blood. The sequence derives from a woman of 80 years or more in good health. The DNA of the CDR3 is TGTGCCACCAGTCATCGGAGCGGGGGAGCAGATACGCAGTATTTT. Translated: CATSHRSGGADTQYF.